The sample holds many counts of the clone carrying this TCR beta chain. Its specificity is unknown. CDR3 size: 14 residues. Between the trimmed V and J ends, which lost 3 bases and 3 bases, there was a span of 11 bases. Germline V gene lookup returns CDR1 SGHTA and CDR2 FQGNSA. This sample is drawn from a study of T cells in Graves' hyperthyroidism and ophthalmopathy. Study-level points and caveats: Model-based prediction identified ophthalmopathy a median about 6 months prior to its onset. Most clonotypes that expanded in the thyroid above 0.001 also showed up in blood. A model of 13 V-J pairs discriminated ophthalmopathy from stable hyperthyroidism.

The investigators amplified TCR beta CDR3 regions from RNA transcripts. HTBI primers drove first-round RT-PCR of the TCR CDR3. MiXCR was run by TCRdb on the multiplex PCR reads, yielding one entry per CDR3 protein. Of 660,000 or so distinct CDR3 sequences detected, nearly 45% appear once; the ten largest clones hold less than 9%. Patients showing uncontrolled infection, other autoimmune disease, pregnancy or lactation were ineligible. The specimen was peripheral blood or thyroid tissue (not recorded which). The chain links TRBV7-2 to TRBJ1-2; tentatively, D is TRBD1 (5 bases). The clonotype was recovered from an adult man with Graves' disease, either hyperthyroidism or ophthalmopathy (not recorded which). In DNA, the CDR3 is TGTGCCAGCAGCTTGGGTCAGGGAGACTATGGCTACACCTTC. Translating gives CASSLGQGDYGYTF.